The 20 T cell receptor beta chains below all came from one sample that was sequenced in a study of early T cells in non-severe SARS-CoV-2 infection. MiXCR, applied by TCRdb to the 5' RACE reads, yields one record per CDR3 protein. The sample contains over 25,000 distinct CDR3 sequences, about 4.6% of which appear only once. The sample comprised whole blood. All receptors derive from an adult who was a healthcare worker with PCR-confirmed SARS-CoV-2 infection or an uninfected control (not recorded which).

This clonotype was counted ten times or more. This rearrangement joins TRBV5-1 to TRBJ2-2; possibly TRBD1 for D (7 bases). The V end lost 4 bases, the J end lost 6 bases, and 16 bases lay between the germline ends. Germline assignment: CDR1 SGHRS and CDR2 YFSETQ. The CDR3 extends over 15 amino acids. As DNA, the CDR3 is TGCGCCAGCAGCGCGGGACAGATTGCCGCCGGGGAGCTGTTTTTT. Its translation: CASSAGQIAAGELFF.

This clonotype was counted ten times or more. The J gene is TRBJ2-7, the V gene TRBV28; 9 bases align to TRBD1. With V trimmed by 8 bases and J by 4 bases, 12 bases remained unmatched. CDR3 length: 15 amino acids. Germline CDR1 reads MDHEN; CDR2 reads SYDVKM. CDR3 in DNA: TGTGCCAGCTCAACTCCGGGACAGGGACTTTACGAGCAGTACTTC. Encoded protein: CASSTPGQGLYEQYF.

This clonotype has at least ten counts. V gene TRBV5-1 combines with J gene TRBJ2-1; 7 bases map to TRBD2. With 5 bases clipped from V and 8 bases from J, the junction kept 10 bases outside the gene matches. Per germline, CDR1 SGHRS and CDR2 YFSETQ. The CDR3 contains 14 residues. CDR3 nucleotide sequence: TGCGCCAGCAGTGAGGGACTAATCCTCGATGAGCAGTTCTTC. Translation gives CASSEGLILDEQFF.

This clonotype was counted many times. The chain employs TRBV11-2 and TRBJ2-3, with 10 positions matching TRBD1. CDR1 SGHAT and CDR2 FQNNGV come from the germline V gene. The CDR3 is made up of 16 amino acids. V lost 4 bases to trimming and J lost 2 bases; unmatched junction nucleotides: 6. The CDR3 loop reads CASSSDRGRVTDTQYF. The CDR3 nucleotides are TGTGCCAGCAGCTCAGACAGGGGGCGGGTCACAGATACGCAGTATTTT.

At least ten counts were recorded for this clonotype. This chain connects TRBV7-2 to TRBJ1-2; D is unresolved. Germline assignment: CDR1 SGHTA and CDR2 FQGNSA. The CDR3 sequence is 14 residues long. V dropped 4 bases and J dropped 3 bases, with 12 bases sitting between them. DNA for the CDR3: TGTGCCAGCAGCTCTGATGGTGGTTACTATGGCTACACCTTC. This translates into CASSSDGGYYGYTF.

The CDR3 DNA reads TGCGCCAGCAGCTTGGGGGGCGCTGGAGCCGGGGAGCTGTTTTTT. Encoded protein: CASSLGGAGAGELFF. The chain combines TRBV5-1 with TRBJ2-2, with a possible D match to TRBD1 (5 bases). V gave up 0 bases and J gave up 6 bases, with 12 bases separating them. The CDR3 is 15 residues long. Per the germline V gene, CDR1 is SGHRS and CDR2 is YFSETQ.

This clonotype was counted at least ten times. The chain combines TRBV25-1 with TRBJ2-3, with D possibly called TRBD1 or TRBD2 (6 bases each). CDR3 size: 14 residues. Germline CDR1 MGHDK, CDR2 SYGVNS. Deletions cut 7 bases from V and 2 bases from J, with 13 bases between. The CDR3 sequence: CASKEGGFTDTQYF. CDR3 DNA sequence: TGTGCCAGCAAGGAGGGGGGCTTCACAGATACGCAGTATTTT.

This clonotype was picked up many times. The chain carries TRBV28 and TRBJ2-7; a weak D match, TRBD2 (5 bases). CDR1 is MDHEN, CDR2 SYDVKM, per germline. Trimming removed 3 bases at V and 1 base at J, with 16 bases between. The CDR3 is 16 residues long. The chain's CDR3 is CASSLVAKGASYEQYF. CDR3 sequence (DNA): TGTGCCAGCAGTTTGGTCGCGAAGGGAGCGTCCTACGAGCAGTACTTC. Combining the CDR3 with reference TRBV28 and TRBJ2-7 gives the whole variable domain DVKVTQSSRYLVKRTGEKVFLECVQDMDHENMFWYRQDPGLGLRLIYFSYDVKMKEKGDIPEGYSVSREKKERFSLILESASTNQTSMYLCASSLVAKGASYEQYFGPGTRLTVT.

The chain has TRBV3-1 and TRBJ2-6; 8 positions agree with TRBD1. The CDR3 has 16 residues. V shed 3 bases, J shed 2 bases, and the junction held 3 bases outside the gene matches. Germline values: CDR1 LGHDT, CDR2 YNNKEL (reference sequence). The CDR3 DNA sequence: TGTGCCAGCAGCCAGGACAGGGTAGCTGGGGCCAACGTCCTGACTTTC. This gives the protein CASSQDRVAGANVLTF.

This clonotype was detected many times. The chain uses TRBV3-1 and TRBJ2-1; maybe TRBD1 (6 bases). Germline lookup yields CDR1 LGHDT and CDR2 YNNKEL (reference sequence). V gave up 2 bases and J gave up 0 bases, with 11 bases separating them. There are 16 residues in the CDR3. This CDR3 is CASSQPTGLSYNEQFF. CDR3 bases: TGTGCCAGCAGCCAACCAACAGGGCTCTCCTACAATGAGCAGTTCTTC.

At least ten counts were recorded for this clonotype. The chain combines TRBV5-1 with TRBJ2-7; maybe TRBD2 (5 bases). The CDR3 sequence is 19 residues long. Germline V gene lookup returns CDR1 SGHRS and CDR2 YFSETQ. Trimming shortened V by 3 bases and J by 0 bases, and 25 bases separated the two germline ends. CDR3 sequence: CASSSSGTAFGKSSYEQYF. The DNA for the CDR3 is TGCGCCAGCAGCTCATCCGGCACAGCCTTCGGGAAGAGCTCCTACGAGCAGTACTTC.

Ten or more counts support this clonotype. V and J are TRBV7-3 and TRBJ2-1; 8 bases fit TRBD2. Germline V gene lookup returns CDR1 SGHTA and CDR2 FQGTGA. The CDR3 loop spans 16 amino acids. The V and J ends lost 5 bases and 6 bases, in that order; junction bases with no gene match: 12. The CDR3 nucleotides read TGTGCCAGCAGCGCCGGGGGCGGGAGGCCCCCCAATGAGCAGTTCTTC. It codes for CASSAGGGRPPNEQFF. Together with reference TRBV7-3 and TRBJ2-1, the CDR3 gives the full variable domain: GAGVSQTPSNKVTEKGKYVELRCDPISGHTALYWYRQSLGQGPEFLIYFQGTGAADDSGLPNDRFFAVRPEGSVSTLKIQRTERGDSAVYLCASSAGGGRPPNEQFFGPGTRLTVL.

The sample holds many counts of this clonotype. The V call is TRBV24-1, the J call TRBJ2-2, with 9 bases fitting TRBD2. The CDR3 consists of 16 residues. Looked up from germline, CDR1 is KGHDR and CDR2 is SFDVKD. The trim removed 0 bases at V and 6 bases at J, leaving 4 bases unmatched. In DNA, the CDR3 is TGTGCCACCAGTGATTTGAAGCCTAGCGGGGCCGGGGAGCTGTTTTTT. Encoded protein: CATSDLKPSGAGELFF.

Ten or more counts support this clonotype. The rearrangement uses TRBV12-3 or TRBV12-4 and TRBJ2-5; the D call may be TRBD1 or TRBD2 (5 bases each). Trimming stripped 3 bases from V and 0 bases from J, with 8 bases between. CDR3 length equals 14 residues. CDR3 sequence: CASSFGGNQETQYF. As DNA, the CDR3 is TGTGCCAGCAGTTTTGGGGGTAACCAAGAGACCCAGTACTTC.

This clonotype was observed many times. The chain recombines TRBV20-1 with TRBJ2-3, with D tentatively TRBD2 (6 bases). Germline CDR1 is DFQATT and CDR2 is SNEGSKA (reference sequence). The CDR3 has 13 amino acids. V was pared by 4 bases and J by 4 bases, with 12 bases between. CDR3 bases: TGCAGTGCTACCGGGACTCTTCCAGATACGCAGTATTTT. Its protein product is CSATGTLPDTQYF.

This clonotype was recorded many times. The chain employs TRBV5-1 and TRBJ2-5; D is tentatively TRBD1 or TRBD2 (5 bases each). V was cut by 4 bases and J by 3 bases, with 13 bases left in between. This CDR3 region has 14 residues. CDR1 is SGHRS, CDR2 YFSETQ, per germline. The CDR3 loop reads CASSVSQGEETQYF. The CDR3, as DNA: TGCGCCAGCAGCGTATCCCAGGGAGAAGAGACCCAGTACTTC.

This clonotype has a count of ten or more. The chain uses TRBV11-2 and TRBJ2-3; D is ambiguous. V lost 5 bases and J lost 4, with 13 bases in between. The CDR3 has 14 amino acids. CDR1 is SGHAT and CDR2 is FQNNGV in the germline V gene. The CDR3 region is CASSPGRVADTQYF. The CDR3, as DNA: TGTGCCAGCAGCCCGGGTAGGGTTGCAGATACGCAGTATTTT.

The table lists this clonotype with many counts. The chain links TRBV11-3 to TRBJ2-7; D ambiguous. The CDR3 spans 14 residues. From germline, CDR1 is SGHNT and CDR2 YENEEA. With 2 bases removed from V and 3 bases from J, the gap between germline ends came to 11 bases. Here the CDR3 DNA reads TGTGCCAGCAGCTTATCGGCCTACAGCTACGAGCAGTACTTC. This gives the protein CASSLSAYSYEQYF.

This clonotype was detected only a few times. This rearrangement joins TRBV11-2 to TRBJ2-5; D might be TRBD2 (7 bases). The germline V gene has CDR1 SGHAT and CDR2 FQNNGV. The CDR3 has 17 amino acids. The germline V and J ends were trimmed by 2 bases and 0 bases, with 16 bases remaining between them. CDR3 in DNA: TGTGCCAGCAGCTTACCTAGGGGGAGGGGGAACCAAGAGACCCAGTACTTC. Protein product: CASSLPRGRGNQETQYF. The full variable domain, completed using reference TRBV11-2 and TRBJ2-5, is EAGVAQSPRYKIIEKRQSVAFWCNPISGHATLYWYQQILGQGPKLLIQFQNNGVVDDSQLPKDRFSAERLKGVDSTLKIQPAKLEDSAVYLCASSLPRGRGNQETQYFGPGTRLLVL.

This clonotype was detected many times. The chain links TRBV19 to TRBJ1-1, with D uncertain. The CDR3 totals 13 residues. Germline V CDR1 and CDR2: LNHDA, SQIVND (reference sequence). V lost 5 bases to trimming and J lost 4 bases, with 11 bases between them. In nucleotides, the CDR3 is TGTGCCAGTAGTGGGGTTTTCAGCACTGAAGCTTTCTTT. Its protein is CASSGVFSTEAFF. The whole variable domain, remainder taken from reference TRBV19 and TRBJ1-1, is DGGITQSPKYLFRKEGQNVTLSCEQNLNHDAMYWYRQDPGQGLRLIYYSQIVNDFQKGDIAEGYSVSREKKESFPLTVTSAQKNPTAFYLCASSGVFSTEAFFGQGTRLTVV.